This T cell receptor beta chain was recorded in a study of STAT5B mutations in CD4+ large granular lymphocyte leukemia. The germline gives CDR1 SNHLY, CDR2 FYNNEI. Trimming pared 6 bases from V and 3 bases from J, leaving 11 bases between. CDR3 length equals 14 residues. Clones were sequenced by immunoSEQ multiplex PCR, and TCRdb holds only the in-frame ones, with some missing. This sample yields roughly 30,000 clones, of which around 80% are seen a single time; roughly 2.3% belongs to the top ten. This TCR came from a human donor in good health. The sequencing input was CD4+ T cells from blood buffy coats. The chain joins TRBV2 to TRBJ1-4; TRBD1 might be the D (5 bases). This chain's CDR3 is CASRRDVANEKLFF. For the CDR3, the DNA is TGTGCCAGCAGAAGGGACGTAGCTAATGAAAAACTGTTTTTT.